The T cell receptor (beta chain) under discussion was sequenced for a study of blood T cell repertoires in COVID-19. Turning to the study itself: Samples representing acute and convalescent COVID-19 were sourced from the United States, Italy and Spain. PBMCs, B-cell-depleted T cells, or T cells were the source of the cDNA or gDNA that made up the material.

This CDR3 spans 12 amino acids. The ends were cut back, 4 bases at V and 5 bases at J, with 8 bases in the middle. Germline V gene lookup returns CDR1 LNHDA and CDR2 SQIVND (reference sequence). How the authors handled the data: Counts of nucleated cells, estimated from reference gene primer amplification, were obtained. Clones were sequenced by immunoSEQ multiplex PCR, and TCRdb holds only the in-frame ones, with some missing. Clone size and the V and J calls come from that table; the DNA yielded D and trimming. The repertoire holds about 180,000 clones, with approximately 86% as singletons. The V and J genes are TRBV19 and TRBJ1-2; D is unclear. This receptor was obtained from a man between 50 and 59 years old with active or convalescent COVID-19. Source material: peripheral blood. CDR3 sequence: CASSTTEYGYTF. In DNA, the CDR3 is TGTGCCAGTAGTACCACAGAGTATGGCTACACCTTC.